This is a list of T cell receptor beta chains from one sample in a study of cytomegalovirus exposure and HLA in healthy donors. The repertoire was sequenced with immunoSEQ multiplex PCR; TCRdb's copy has only in-frame clones and lacks some. Of 140,000 or so clones listed, just over 65% are singletons. The sample comprised PBMCs. The receptors originated from an older woman in good health and CMV-seronegative. The CDR3 runs from the conserved cysteine through the conserved F or W. The D gene is left open where the match is weak. The size field is filled for only some rows; it gives once, few, many or a size class.

clone_size: NA; v_call: TRBV5-4; j_call: TRBJ1-2; d_call: TRBD1; cdr3_aa: CASSPGQTTTYGYTF; cdr3_nt: TGTGCCAGCAGCCCGGGACAGACTACTACCTATGGCTACACCTTC
clone_size: NA; v_call: TRBV5-1; j_call: TRBJ2-7; d_call: TRBD1; cdr3_aa: CASSLAGQLYEQYF; cdr3_nt: TGCGCCAGCAGCTTGGCGGGACAGCTCTACGAGCAGTACTTC
clone_size: few; v_call: TRBV11-2; j_call: TRBJ2-1; d_call: NA; cdr3_aa: CASSLGSLSRLYNEQFF; cdr3_nt: TGTGCCAGCAGCTTAGGATCTCTATCCCGCCTCTACAATGAGCAGTTCTTC
clone_size: NA; v_call: TRBV7-9; j_call: TRBJ1-5; d_call: NA; cdr3_aa: CASSLAQNQPQHF; cdr3_nt: TGTGCCAGCAGCTTAGCCCAAAATCAGCCCCAGCATTTT
clone_size: NA; v_call: TRBV7-3; j_call: TRBJ2-2; d_call: TRBD1; cdr3_aa: CASSLTGTGVNGELFF; cdr3_nt: TGTGCCAGCAGCCTTACCGGGACAGGGGTAAACGGGGAGCTGTTTTTT
clone_size: few; v_call: TRBV7-9; j_call: TRBJ1-3; d_call: NA; cdr3_aa: CASSLASGNTIYF; cdr3_nt: TGTGCCAGCAGCTTAGCGAGTGGAAACACCATATATTTT
clone_size: NA; v_call: TRBV6-1; j_call: TRBJ1-2; d_call: NA; cdr3_aa: CASSEHRAGYTF; cdr3_nt: TGTGCCAGCAGTGAACACAGGGCGGGCTACACCTTC
clone_size: NA; v_call: TRBV19; j_call: TRBJ1-1; d_call: NA; cdr3_aa: CASSRGTRSAEAFF; cdr3_nt: TGTGCCAGTAGTAGAGGTACCCGATCCGCTGAAGCTTTCTTT
clone_size: NA; v_call: TRBV6-5; j_call: TRBJ1-1; d_call: TRBD1; cdr3_aa: CASSATITGDTEAFF; cdr3_nt: TGTGCCAGCAGCGCCACCATTACAGGGGACACTGAAGCTTTCTTT
clone_size: NA; v_call: TRBV6-1; j_call: TRBJ2-2; d_call: TRBD2; cdr3_aa: CASSEGPTSGWSGELFF; cdr3_nt: TGTGCCAGCAGTGAAGGGCCGACTAGCGGATGGTCCGGGGAGCTGTTTTTT
clone_size: NA; v_call: TRBV9; j_call: TRBJ1-2; d_call: NA; cdr3_aa: CASSPSPDTNYGYTF; cdr3_nt: TGTGCCAGCAGCCCGAGCCCAGACACTAACTATGGCTACACCTTC
clone_size: NA; v_call: TRBV11-2; j_call: TRBJ2-7; d_call: TRBD1; cdr3_aa: CASSLGTGTYEQYF; cdr3_nt: TGTGCCAGCAGCTTGGGGACAGGCACCTACGAGCAGTACTTC
clone_size: few; v_call: TRBV19; j_call: TRBJ1-4; d_call: NA; cdr3_aa: CASHDRQNEKLFF; cdr3_nt: TGTGCCAGTCACGACCGACAGAATGAAAAACTGTTTTTT
clone_size: few; v_call: TRBV6-6; j_call: TRBJ1-4; d_call: TRBD1; cdr3_aa: CASRDRGNEKLFF; cdr3_nt: TGTGCCAGCAGAGACAGGGGTAATGAAAAACTGTTTTTT
clone_size: NA; v_call: TRBV6-6; j_call: TRBJ2-2; d_call: NA; cdr3_aa: CASQNTGELFF; cdr3_nt: TGTGCCAGCCAAAACACCGGGGAGCTGTTTTTT
clone_size: NA; v_call: TRBV14; j_call: TRBJ2-5; d_call: NA; cdr3_aa: CASSQDRARKEETQYF; cdr3_nt: TGTGCCAGCAGCCAAGATAGAGCCAGGAAAGAAGAGACCCAGTACTTC
clone_size: NA; v_call: TRBV5-8; j_call: TRBJ2-7; d_call: TRBD1; cdr3_aa: CASSLASGTGYEQYF; cdr3_nt: TGTGCCAGCAGCTTGGCCTCCGGGACAGGGTACGAGCAGTACTTC
clone_size: NA; v_call: TRBV19; j_call: TRBJ1-1; d_call: NA; cdr3_aa: CASSVTGFLNTEAFF; cdr3_nt: TGTGCCAGTAGTGTCACAGGGTTTCTGAACACTGAAGCTTTCTTT
clone_size: NA; v_call: TRBV7-8; j_call: TRBJ1-1; d_call: TRBD1; cdr3_aa: CASSTHRQGATFF; cdr3_nt: TGTGCCAGCAGCACGCACCGACAGGGGGCGACTTTCTTT
clone_size: few; v_call: TRBV7-9; j_call: TRBJ2-1; d_call: TRBD2; cdr3_aa: CSSSLRTSGGAGQFF; cdr3_nt: TGTTCCAGCAGCTTAAGGACTAGCGGGGGGGCTGGGCAGTTCTTC
clone_size: NA; v_call: TRBV29-1; j_call: TRBJ1-2; d_call: TRBD1; cdr3_aa: CSVEPPGQYYGYTF; cdr3_nt: TGCAGCGTTGAACCTCCGGGACAGTATTATGGCTACACCTTC
clone_size: NA; v_call: TRBV19; j_call: TRBJ2-1; d_call: NA; cdr3_aa: CASRSYGDEQFF; cdr3_nt: TGTGCCAGTAGGTCTTACGGGGATGAGCAGTTCTTC
clone_size: NA; v_call: TRBV7-8; j_call: TRBJ2-3; d_call: TRBD1; cdr3_aa: CASSLVRTGTGRDTQYF; cdr3_nt: TGTGCCAGCAGCTTAGTTCGAACCGGGACAGGGAGGGATACGCAGTATTTT
clone_size: once; v_call: TRBV6-5; j_call: TRBJ2-7; d_call: TRBD2; cdr3_aa: CASRTSGSRGGQYF; cdr3_nt: TGTGCCAGCAGAACCTCCGGGTCGCGCGGGGGGCAGTACTTC
clone_size: few; v_call: TRBV4-1; j_call: TRBJ1-1; d_call: NA; cdr3_aa: CASSQDQASNTEAFF; cdr3_nt: TGCGCCAGCAGCCAAGATCAGGCGTCAAACACTGAAGCTTTCTTT
clone_size: NA; v_call: TRBV5-5; j_call: TRBJ1-2; d_call: NA; cdr3_aa: CASSLGAGLRTNYGYTF; cdr3_nt: TGTGCCAGCAGCTTGGGCGCAGGACTACGTACTAACTATGGCTACACCTTC
clone_size: NA; v_call: TRBV28; j_call: TRBJ2-5; d_call: TRBD2; cdr3_aa: CASSQIAGHQETQYF; cdr3_nt: TGTGCCAGCAGCCAAATAGCGGGGCACCAAGAGACCCAGTACTTC
clone_size: once; v_call: TRBV11-2; j_call: TRBJ2-1; d_call: TRBD2; cdr3_aa: CASSLGLAGFFEQFF; cdr3_nt: TGTGCCAGCAGCTTAGGGCTAGCGGGGTTTTTTGAGCAGTTCTTC